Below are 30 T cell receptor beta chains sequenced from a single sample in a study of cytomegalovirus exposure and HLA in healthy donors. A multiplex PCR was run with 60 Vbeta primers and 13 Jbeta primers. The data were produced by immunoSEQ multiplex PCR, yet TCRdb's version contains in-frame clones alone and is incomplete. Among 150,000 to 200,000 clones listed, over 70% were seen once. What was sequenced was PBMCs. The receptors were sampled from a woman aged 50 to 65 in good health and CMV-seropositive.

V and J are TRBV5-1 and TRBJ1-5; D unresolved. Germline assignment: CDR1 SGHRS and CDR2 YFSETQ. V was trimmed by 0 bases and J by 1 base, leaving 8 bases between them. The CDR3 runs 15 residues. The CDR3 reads CASSLGTPSNQPQHF. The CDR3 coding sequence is TGCGCCAGCAGCTTGGGAACACCGAGCAATCAGCCCCAGCATTTT.

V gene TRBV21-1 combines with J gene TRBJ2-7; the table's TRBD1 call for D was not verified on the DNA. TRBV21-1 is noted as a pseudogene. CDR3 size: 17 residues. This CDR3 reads CASSKRAGQSFPYEQYF. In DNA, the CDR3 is TGTGCCAGCAGCAAAAGGGCCGGACAGTCCTTCCCCTACGAGCAGTACTTC.

The CDR3 DNA reads as TGTGCCAGCAGCTCTCCCCGGACATTTACCCGGGCCCGCACCTTC. Protein: CASSSPRTFTRARTF. V usage is TRBV5-6 and J usage is TRBJ1-2, with D perhaps matching TRBD1 (5 bases). Trimming pared 3 bases from V and 13 bases from J, leaving 25 bases between. The CDR3 covers 15 residues. Germline V gene lookup returns CDR1 SGHDT and CDR2 YYEEEE.

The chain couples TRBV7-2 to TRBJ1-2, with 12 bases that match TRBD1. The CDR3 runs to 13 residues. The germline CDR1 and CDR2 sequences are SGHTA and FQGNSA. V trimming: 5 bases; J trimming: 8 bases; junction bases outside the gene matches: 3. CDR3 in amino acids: CASSRGQGAGYTF. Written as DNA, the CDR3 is TGTGCCAGCAGCAGGGGACAGGGGGCGGGCTACACCTTC.

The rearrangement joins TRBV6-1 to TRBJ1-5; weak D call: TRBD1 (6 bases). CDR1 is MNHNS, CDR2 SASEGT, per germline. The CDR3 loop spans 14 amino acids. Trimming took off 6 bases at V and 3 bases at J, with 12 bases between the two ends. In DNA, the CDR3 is TGTGCCAGCAGCTCAACAGGGCCCAATCAGCCCCAGCATTTT. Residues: CASSSTGPNQPQHF.

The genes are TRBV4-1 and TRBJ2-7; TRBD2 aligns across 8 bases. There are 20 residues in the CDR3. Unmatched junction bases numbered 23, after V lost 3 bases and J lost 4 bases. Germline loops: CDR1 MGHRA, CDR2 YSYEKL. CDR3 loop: CASSQSGGRTVFTRRYEQYF. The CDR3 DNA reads TGCGCCAGCAGCCAGTCGGGGGGGCGGACAGTATTTACGAGGAGATACGAGCAGTACTTC.

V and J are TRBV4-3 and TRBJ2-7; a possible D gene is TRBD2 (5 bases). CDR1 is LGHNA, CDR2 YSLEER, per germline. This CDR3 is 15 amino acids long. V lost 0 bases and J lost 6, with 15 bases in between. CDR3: CASSQDGGPGSEQYF. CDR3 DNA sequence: TGCGCCAGCAGCCAAGACGGAGGCCCAGGAAGCGAGCAGTACTTC.

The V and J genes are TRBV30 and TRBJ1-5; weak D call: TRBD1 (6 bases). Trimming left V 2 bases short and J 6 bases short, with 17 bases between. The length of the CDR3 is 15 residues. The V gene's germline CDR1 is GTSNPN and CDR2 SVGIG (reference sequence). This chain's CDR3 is CAWSSASPRGQPQHF. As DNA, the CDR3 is TGTGCCTGGAGTTCCGCCTCGCCCAGGGGTCAGCCCCAGCATTTT.

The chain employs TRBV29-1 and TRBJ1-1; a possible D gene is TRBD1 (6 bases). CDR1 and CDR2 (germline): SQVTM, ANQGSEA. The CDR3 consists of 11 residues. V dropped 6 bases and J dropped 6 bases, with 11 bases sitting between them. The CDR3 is CSVLRTAEAFF. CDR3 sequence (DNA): TGCAGCGTGCTGAGGACAGCTGAAGCTTTCTTT.

CDR3 DNA sequence: TGTGCCAGCAGCTTAGTCCACAGTGACTATGGCTACACCTTC. Amino acid sequence: CASSLVHSDYGYTF. The chain carries TRBV7-2 and TRBJ1-2; D gene uncertain. The V gene's germline CDR1 is SGHTA and CDR2 FQGNSA. V lost 1 base, J lost 3 bases, and 9 bases lay in between. The CDR3 extends over 14 amino acids.

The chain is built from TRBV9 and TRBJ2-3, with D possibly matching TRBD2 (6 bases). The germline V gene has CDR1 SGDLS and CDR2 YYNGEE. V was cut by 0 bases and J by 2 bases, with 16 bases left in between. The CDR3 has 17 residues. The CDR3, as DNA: TGTGCCAGCAGCGTAGCGGGGGACTCGCCTATCACAGATACGCAGTATTTT. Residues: CASSVAGDSPITDTQYF.

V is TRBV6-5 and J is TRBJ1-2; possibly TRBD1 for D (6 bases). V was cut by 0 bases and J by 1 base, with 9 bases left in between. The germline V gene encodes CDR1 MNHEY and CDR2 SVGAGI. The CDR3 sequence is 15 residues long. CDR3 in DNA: TGTGCCAGCAGTTACTCGGGGGCCCTTAACTATGGCTACACCTTC. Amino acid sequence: CASSYSGALNYGYTF.

This chain's CDR3 is CASSPTGQGATLHF. The CDR3 DNA reads as TGTGCCAGCAGTCCGACGGGACAGGGGGCCACCCTCCACTTT. This chain uses TRBV27 with TRBJ1-6, with 12 positions matching TRBD1. The germline CDR1 and CDR2 sequences are MNHEY and SMNVEV (reference sequence). CDR3 length: 14 residues. With 5 bases clipped from V and 14 bases from J, the junction kept 7 bases outside the gene matches.

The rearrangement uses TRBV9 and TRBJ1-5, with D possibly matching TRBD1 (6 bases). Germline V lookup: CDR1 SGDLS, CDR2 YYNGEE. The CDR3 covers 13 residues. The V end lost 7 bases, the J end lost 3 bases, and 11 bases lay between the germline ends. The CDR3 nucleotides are TGTGCCAGCTCGGGGGGGCCCAATCAGCCCCAGCATTTT. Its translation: CASSGGPNQPQHF.

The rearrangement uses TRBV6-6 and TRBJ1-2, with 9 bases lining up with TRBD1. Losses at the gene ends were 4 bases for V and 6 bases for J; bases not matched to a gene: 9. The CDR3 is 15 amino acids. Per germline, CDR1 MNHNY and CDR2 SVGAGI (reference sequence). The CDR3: CASSFPIQGAHGYTF. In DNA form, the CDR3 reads TGTGCCAGCAGTTTCCCGATACAGGGGGCACATGGCTACACCTTC.

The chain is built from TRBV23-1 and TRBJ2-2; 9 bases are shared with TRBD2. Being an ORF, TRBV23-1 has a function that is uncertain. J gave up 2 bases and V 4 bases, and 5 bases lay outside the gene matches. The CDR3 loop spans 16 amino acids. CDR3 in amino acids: CASSRVTSGNTGELFF. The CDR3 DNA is TGCGCCAGCAGTCGAGTGACTAGCGGAAACACCGGGGAGCTGTTTTTT.

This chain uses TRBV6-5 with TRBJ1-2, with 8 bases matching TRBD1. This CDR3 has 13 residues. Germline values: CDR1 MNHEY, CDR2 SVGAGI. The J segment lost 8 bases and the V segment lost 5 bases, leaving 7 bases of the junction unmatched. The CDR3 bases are TGTGCCAGCAGTCGAACGACAGGGGACGGCTACACCTTC. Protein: CASSRTTGDGYTF.

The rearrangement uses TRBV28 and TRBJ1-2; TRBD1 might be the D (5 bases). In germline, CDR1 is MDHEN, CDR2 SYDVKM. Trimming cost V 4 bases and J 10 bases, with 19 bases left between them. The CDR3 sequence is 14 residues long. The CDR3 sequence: CASSSPIQGWAYTF. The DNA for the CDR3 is TGTGCCAGCAGTTCCCCTATCCAGGGTTGGGCCTACACCTTC.

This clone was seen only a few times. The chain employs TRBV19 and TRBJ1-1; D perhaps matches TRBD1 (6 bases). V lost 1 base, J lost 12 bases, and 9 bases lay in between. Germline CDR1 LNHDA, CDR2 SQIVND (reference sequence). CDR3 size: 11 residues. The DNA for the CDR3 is TGTGCCAGTAGTATAGGACAGGTGACTTTCTTT. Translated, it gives CASSIGQVTFF.

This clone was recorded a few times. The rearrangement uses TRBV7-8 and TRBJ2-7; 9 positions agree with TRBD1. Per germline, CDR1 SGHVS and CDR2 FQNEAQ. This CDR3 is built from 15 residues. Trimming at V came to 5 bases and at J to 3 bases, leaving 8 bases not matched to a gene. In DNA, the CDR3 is TGTGCCAGCAGCGTGGGACAGGGACATTTCTACGAGCAGTACTTC. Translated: CASSVGQGHFYEQYF.

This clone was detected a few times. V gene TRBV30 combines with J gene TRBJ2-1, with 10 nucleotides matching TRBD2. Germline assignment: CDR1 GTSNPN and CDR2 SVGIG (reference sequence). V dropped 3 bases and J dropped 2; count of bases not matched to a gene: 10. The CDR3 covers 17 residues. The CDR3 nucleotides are TGTGCCTGGAGCATAAGGACTAGCGGATTGCCCTACAATGAGCAGTTCTTC. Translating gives CAWSIRTSGLPYNEQFF.

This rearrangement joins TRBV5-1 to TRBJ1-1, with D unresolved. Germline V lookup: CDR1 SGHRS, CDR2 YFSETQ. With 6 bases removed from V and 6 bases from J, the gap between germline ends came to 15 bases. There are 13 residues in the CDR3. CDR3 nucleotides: TGCGCCAGCACTCCCACGGGAAGGGCTGAAGCTTTCTTT. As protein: CASTPTGRAEAFF.

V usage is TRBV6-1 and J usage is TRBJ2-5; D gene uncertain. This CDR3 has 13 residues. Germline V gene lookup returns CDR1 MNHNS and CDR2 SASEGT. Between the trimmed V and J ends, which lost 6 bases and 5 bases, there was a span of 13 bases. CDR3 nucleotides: TGTGCCAGCAGGACTTCCGGTAGGGAGACCCAGTACTTC. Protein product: CASRTSGRETQYF.

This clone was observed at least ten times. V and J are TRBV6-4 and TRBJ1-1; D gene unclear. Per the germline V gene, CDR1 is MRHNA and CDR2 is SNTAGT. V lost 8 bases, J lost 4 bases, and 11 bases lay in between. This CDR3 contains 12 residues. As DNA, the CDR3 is TGTGCCAGCGAGAGGATTCGCACTGAAGCTTTCTTT. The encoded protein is CASERIRTEAFF.

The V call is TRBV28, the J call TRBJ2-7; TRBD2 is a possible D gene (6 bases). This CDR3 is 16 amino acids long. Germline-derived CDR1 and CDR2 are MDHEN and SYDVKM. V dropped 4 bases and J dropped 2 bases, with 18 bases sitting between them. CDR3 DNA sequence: TGTGCCAGCAGTTCCCCCGGGACTTATTCACCCTACGAGCAGTACTTC. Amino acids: CASSSPGTYSPYEQYF. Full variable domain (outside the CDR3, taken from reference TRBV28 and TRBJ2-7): DVKVTQSSRYLVKRTGEKVFLECVQDMDHENMFWYRQDPGLGLRLIYFSYDVKMKEKGDIPEGYSVSREKKERFSLILESASTNQTSMYLCASSSPGTYSPYEQYFGPGTRLTVT.

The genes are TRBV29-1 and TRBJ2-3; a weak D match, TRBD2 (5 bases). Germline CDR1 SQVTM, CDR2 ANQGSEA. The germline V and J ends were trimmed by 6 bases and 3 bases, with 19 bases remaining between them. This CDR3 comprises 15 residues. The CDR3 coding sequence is TGCAGCGTCGCCGGAGGTGGTTTTGGGACAGATACGCAGTATTTT. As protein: CSVAGGGFGTDTQYF.

The CDR3 region has the DNA TGTGCCAGCAGCTTAGGTCGTAGGGGATACTCTGGAAACACCATATATTTT. Amino acids: CASSLGRRGYSGNTIYF. This chain joins TRBV7-6 and TRBJ1-3; TRBD1 is a possible D gene (5 bases). The CDR3 length is 17 residues. The germline CDR1 and CDR2 sequences are SGHVS and FNYEAQ. V was shortened by 1 base and J by 0 bases, with 13 bases between the two germline ends.

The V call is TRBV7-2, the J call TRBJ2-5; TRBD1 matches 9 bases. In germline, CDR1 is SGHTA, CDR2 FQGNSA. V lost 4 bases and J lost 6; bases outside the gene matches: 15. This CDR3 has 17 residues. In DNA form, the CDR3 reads TGTGCCAGCAGCTGGCGGGGCTGGACAGGGGCCGAAAAGACCCAGTACTTC. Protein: CASSWRGWTGAEKTQYF.

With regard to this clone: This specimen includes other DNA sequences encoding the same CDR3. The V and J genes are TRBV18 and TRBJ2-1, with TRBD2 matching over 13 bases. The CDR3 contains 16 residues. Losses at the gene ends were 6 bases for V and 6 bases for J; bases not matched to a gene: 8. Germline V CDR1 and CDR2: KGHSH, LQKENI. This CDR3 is CASSPGLAGVGNEQFF. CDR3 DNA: TGTGCCAGCTCGCCTGGACTAGCGGGAGTGGGCAATGAGCAGTTCTTC.

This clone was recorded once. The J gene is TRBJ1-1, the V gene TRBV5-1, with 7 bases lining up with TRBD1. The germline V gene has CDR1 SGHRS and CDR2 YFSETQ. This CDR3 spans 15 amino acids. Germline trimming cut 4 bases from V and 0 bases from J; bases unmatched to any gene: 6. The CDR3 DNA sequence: TGCGCCAGCAGCACCCAACAGGGGATGAACACTGAAGCTTTCTTT. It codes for CASSTQQGMNTEAFF. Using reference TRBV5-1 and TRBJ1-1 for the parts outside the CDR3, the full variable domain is KAGVTQTPRYLIKTRGQQVTLSCSPISGHRSVSWYQQTPGQGLQFLFEYFSETQRNKGNFPGRFSGRQFSNSRSEMNVSTLELGDSALYLCASSTQQGMNTEAFFGQGTRLTVV.